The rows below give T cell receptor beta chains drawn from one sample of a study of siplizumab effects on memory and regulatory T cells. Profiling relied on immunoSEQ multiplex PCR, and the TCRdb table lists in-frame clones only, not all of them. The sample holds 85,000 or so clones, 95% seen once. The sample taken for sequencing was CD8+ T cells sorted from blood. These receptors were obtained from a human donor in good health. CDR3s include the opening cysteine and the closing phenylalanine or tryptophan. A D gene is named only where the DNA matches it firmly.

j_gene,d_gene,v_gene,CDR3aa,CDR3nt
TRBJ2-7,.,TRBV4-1,CASSHGGDYEEQYF,TGCGCCAGCAGCCATGGCGGAGACTACGAAGAGCAGTACTTC
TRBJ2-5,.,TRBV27,CASGEWETQYF,TGTGCCAGCGGAGAGTGGGAGACCCAGTACTTC
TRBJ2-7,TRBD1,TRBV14,CASSSGTGPYEQYF,TGTGCCAGCAGCTCCGGGACAGGTCCCTACGAGCAGTACTTC
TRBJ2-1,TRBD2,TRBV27,CASSGGLAGAHNEQFF,TGTGCCAGCAGTGGGGGGTTAGCGGGAGCCCACAATGAGCAGTTCTTC
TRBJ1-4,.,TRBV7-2,CASSLTGSTNEKLFF,TGTGCCAGCAGCTTAACAGGGTCAACTAATGAAAAACTGTTTTTT
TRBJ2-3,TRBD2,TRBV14,CASSHRLAGASDTQYF,TGTGCCAGCAGCCATAGACTAGCGGGAGCATCAGATACGCAGTATTTT
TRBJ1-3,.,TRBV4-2,CASSQSEYNSGNTIYF,TGTGCCAGCAGCCAATCGGAATATAACTCTGGAAACACCATATATTTT
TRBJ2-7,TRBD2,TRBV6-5,CASSKLAGGPDEQYF,TGTGCCAGCAGTAAACTAGCGGGAGGGCCCGACGAGCAGTACTTC
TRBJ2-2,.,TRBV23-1,CASSQKGELFF,TGCGCCAGCAGTCAAAAGGGGGAGCTGTTTTTT
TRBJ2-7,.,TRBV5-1,CASSLTGTFPYEQYF,TGCGCCAGCAGCTTGACCGGGACTTTTCCCTACGAGCAGTACTTC